Listed here are 28 T cell receptor beta chains from one sample, sequenced in a study of naive CD8 T cells in extremely preterm neonates. Assay: immunoSEQ multiplex PCR; the TCRdb copy retains only in-frame clones and omits some. The sample lists roughly 5,000 clones; less than 99% were seen once. The material sequenced was naive CD8+ T cells from blood. The receptors were gathered from a human donor in good health.

The chain is built from TRBV15 and TRBJ2-7; 7 bases are a match to TRBD1. Germline CDR1 is LNHNV and CDR2 is YYDKDF (reference sequence). This CDR3 is 16 amino acids long. The junction had 8 bases not matched to a gene; V was cut back by 0 bases and J by 3 bases. CDR3 nucleotide sequence: TGTGCCACCAGCAGAGATGGGGACAGTGGCCTCTACGAGCAGTACTTC. Encoded protein: CATSRDGDSGLYEQYF. Full variable domain (missing parts from reference TRBV15 and TRBJ2-7): DAMVIQNPRYQVTQFGKPVTLSCSQTLNHNVMYWYQQKSSQAPKLLFHYYDKDFNNEADTPDNFQSRRPNTSFCFLDIRSPGLGDTAMYLCATSRDGDSGLYEQYFGPGTRLTVT.

The chain couples TRBV25-1 to TRBJ2-7, with 10 bases matching TRBD2. J was trimmed by 2 bases and V by 7 bases; bases with no gene match: 11. The germline CDR1 and CDR2 sequences are MGHDK and SYGVNS. This CDR3 has 16 amino acids. The DNA of the CDR3 is TGTGCCAGCATCGACGGTCAGCGGGAGGGTACCTACGAGCAGTACTTC. Translating it yields CASIDGQREGTYEQYF.

V gene TRBV9 combines with J gene TRBJ2-1; TRBD1 might be the D (5 bases). CDR3 length equals 13 residues. CDR1 SGDLS and CDR2 YYNGEE come from the germline V gene. Trimming took off 0 bases at V and 9 bases at J, with 10 bases between the two ends. The CDR3, as DNA: TGTGCCAGCAGCGTAGATGGGGCGAGTGAGCAGTTCTTC. It translates to CASSVDGASEQFF.

The genes are TRBV7-2 and TRBJ2-5, with 12 nucleotides matching TRBD1. The J call is in doubt because the DNA end fits TRBJ2-7 better. Germline CDR1 is SGHTA and CDR2 is FQGNSA. This CDR3 has 15 residues. Here the CDR3 DNA reads TGTGCCAGCAGCTACCGGGACAGGGGGCTCTACGAGCAGTACTTC. This encodes CASSYRDRGLYEQYF.

The chain uses TRBV7-8 and TRBJ2-7; 13 bases align to TRBD2. Germline V gene data show CDR1 as SGHVS and CDR2 as FQNEAQ. This CDR3 has 19 residues. Unmatched junction bases numbered 15, after V lost 1 base and J lost 6 bases. The CDR3 loop is CASSLVRTSGSLLGGEQYF. CDR3 nucleotide sequence: TGTGCCAGCAGCTTAGTTCGGACTAGCGGGAGCCTGTTGGGGGGCGAGCAGTACTTC.

The CDR3 loop is CASSSEGDTEAFF. CDR3 sequence (DNA): TGTGCCAGCAGTTCCGAGGGGGACACTGAAGCTTTCTTT. The rearrangement links TRBV28 to TRBJ1-1; possibly TRBD1 for D (6 bases). Germline lookup yields CDR1 MDHEN and CDR2 SYDVKM. V gave up 4 bases and J gave up 3 bases, with 9 bases separating them. The CDR3 loop spans 13 amino acids.

The sample holds one count of this clone. The chain uses TRBV27 and TRBJ2-1; no clear D. Trimming left V 5 bases short and J 0 bases short, with 5 bases between. The germline CDR1 and CDR2 sequences are MNHEY and SMNVEV (reference sequence). The length of the CDR3 is 13 residues. The CDR3 sequence: CASSASSYNEQFF. CDR3 nucleotides: TGTGCCAGCAGTGCGAGCTCCTACAATGAGCAGTTCTTC.

This clone was seen once. This chain links TRBV9 with TRBJ2-6, with D possibly being TRBD2 (5 bases). The length of the CDR3 is 18 residues. V dropped 4 bases and J dropped 0 bases, with 17 bases sitting between them. Germline loops: CDR1 SGDLS, CDR2 YYNGEE. CDR3 in amino acids: CASSPPVRVSSGANVLTF. The CDR3 nucleotides read TGTGCCAGCAGCCCCCCCGTGAGGGTCTCCTCTGGGGCCAACGTCCTGACTTTC. Drawing the rest from reference TRBV9 and TRBJ2-6, the complete variable domain is DSGVTQTPKHLITATGQRVTLRCSPRSGDLSVYWYQQSLDQGLQFLIQYYNGEERAKGNILERFSAQQFPDLHSELNLSSLELGDSALYFCASSPPVRVSSGANVLTFGAGSRLTVL.

This clone appeared a few times. The chain is built from TRBV7-6 and TRBJ1-2; D uncertain. In germline, CDR1 is SGHVS, CDR2 FNYEAQ. The CDR3 loop spans 13 amino acids. Trimming stripped 5 bases from V and 8 bases from J, with 15 bases between. The CDR3 loop is CASSVGGMSGYTF. The CDR3 DNA reads TGTGCCAGCAGCGTAGGCGGAATGTCCGGCTACACCTTC.

V and J are TRBV4-2 and TRBJ2-7, with 9 nucleotides matching TRBD2. The ends lost 1 base at V and 0 bases at J; junction bases unmatched: 7. The germline V gene has CDR1 LGHNA and CDR2 YNFKEQ. The CDR3 contains 17 residues. The CDR3 loop reads CASSQGTSAPSSYEQYF. CDR3 sequence (DNA): TGTGCCAGCAGCCAAGGGACTAGCGCGCCCTCCTCCTACGAGCAGTACTTC.

The rearrangement uses TRBV27 and TRBJ2-7; D might be TRBD2 (6 bases). The CDR3 is 16 residues long. Trimming cost V 0 bases and J 3 bases, with 15 bases left between them. Germline assignment: CDR1 MNHEY and CDR2 SMNVEV (reference sequence). CDR3 amino acids: CASSLSEEGWYYEQYF. The DNA for the CDR3 is TGTGCCAGCAGTTTATCGGAGGAGGGATGGTACTACGAGCAGTACTTC.

This chain connects TRBV6-1 to TRBJ1-2; D uncertain. The ends were cut back, 1 base at V and 4 bases at J, with 10 bases in the middle. This CDR3 has 14 amino acids. Germline CDR1 is MNHNS and CDR2 is SASEGT. The DNA of the CDR3 is TGTGCCAGCAGTGAAGGTCTCAGTACCTATGGCTACACCTTC. This encodes CASSEGLSTYGYTF.

The chain joins TRBV4-2 to TRBJ2-7; 8 bases fit TRBD1. Germline V gene lookup returns CDR1 LGHNA and CDR2 YNFKEQ. V lost 1 base and J lost 3; bases outside the gene matches: 8. The CDR3 has 16 residues. CDR3 protein: CASSQGTGTGNYEQYF. DNA of the CDR3: TGTGCCAGCAGCCAAGGTACCGGGACAGGCAACTACGAGCAGTACTTC.

The V gene is TRBV15, the J gene TRBJ1-5; TRBD1 is a possible D gene (6 bases). V lost 10 bases to trimming and J lost 3 bases, with 16 bases between them. The CDR3 extends over 14 amino acids. CDR1 is LNHNV, CDR2 YYDKDF, per germline (reference sequence). In DNA, the CDR3 is TGTGCCAGCCGGGACACCCGGTCCAATCAGCCCCAGCATTTT. Its translation is CASRDTRSNQPQHF.

The CDR3 sequence is CASSFAGEYEQYF. DNA of the CDR3: TGTGCCAGCAGTTTCGCGGGCGAGTACGAGCAGTACTTC. The chain is built from TRBV27 and TRBJ2-7; possibly TRBD2 for D (5 bases). The CDR3 spans 13 residues. V was cut by 3 bases and J by 4 bases, with 10 bases left in between. Germline V lookup: CDR1 MNHEY, CDR2 SMNVEV (reference sequence).

The V gene is TRBV4-3, the J gene TRBJ2-1, with 7 bases matching TRBD1. CDR1 is LGHNA, CDR2 YSLEER, per germline. This CDR3 is 16 amino acids long. V lost 1 base and J lost 6; bases outside the gene matches: 9. The CDR3 bases are TGCGCCAGCAGCCAAGTCGCCGGGACAGAGACCAATGAGCAGTTCTTC. Amino acid sequence: CASSQVAGTETNEQFF.

The V call is TRBV27, the J call TRBJ2-7, with 7 positions matching TRBD2. Germline assignment: CDR1 MNHEY and CDR2 SMNVEV (reference sequence). The CDR3 has 14 residues. V trimming: 6 bases; J trimming: 2 bases; junction bases outside the gene matches: 7. Here the CDR3 reads CASRDRGGAYEQYF. The CDR3 DNA follows: TGTGCCAGCAGGGACCGTGGGGGGGCCTACGAGCAGTACTTC.

This chain joins TRBV5-1 and TRBJ1-1; no definite D call. The CDR3 is made up of 13 amino acids. V was cut by 4 bases and J by 1 base, with 8 bases left in between. In germline, CDR1 is SGHRS, CDR2 YFSETQ. The CDR3 loop reads CASSPGGNTEAFF. The DNA of the CDR3 is TGCGCCAGCAGCCCTGGAGGGAACACTGAAGCTTTCTTT. The full variable domain, in which reference TRBV5-1 and TRBJ1-1 provide the parts outside the CDR3, is KAGVTQTPRYLIKTRGQQVTLSCSPISGHRSVSWYQQTPGQGLQFLFEYFSETQRNKGNFPGRFSGRQFSNSRSEMNVSTLELGDSALYLCASSPGGNTEAFFGQGTRLTVV.

The rearrangement links TRBV19 to TRBJ2-7, with D possibly matching TRBD1 (6 bases). V lost 7 bases to trimming and J lost 0 bases, with 16 bases between them. The CDR3 has 15 amino acids. The germline V gene has CDR1 LNHDA and CDR2 SQIVND (reference sequence). The CDR3 DNA follows: TGTGCCAGTAAAGGGACACTAGGGTCCTCCTACGAGCAGTACTTC. As protein: CASKGTLGSSYEQYF. The entire variable domain, with the rest obtained from reference TRBV19 and TRBJ2-7, is as follows: DGGITQSPKYLFRKEGQNVTLSCEQNLNHDAMYWYRQDPGQGLRLIYYSQIVNDFQKGDIAEGYSVSREKKESFPLTVTSAQKNPTAFYLCASKGTLGSSYEQYFGPGTRLTVT.

The V call is TRBV5-1, the J call TRBJ1-4; the match to TRBD1 covers 9 bases. There are 14 residues in the CDR3. The germline V gene encodes CDR1 SGHRS and CDR2 YFSETQ. V lost 0 bases, J lost 8 bases, and 2 bases stayed unmatched. CDR3 sequence reads: CASSLGTGVEKLFF. CDR3 bases: TGCGCCAGCAGCTTGGGGACAGGGGTCGAAAAACTGTTTTTT.

This chain connects TRBV4-1 to TRBJ1-1, with D tentatively TRBD1 (5 bases). The ends were cut back, 0 bases at V and 4 bases at J, with 9 bases in the middle. The CDR3 totals 14 residues. CDR1 MGHRA and CDR2 YSYEKL come from the germline V gene. The CDR3 region is CASSQDLGGTEAFF. CDR3 in DNA: TGCGCCAGCAGCCAAGATCTCGGGGGCACTGAAGCTTTCTTT.

The chain recombines TRBV29-1 with TRBJ2-1, with 9 bases aligning to TRBD2. The CDR3 has 15 amino acids. V was pared by 3 bases and J by 0 bases, with 3 bases of the junction left unmatched. The V gene's germline CDR1 is SQVTM and CDR2 ANQGSEA. The CDR3 coding sequence is TGCAGCGTTGAGGGTAGCGGGAGCTCCTACAATGAGCAGTTCTTC. This sequence encodes CSVEGSGSSYNEQFF.

This chain joins TRBV7-9 and TRBJ2-5; D is uncertain. V lost 1 base and J lost 1, with 7 bases in between. The CDR3 runs 14 residues. CDR1 is SEHNR and CDR2 is FQNEAQ in the germline V gene (reference sequence). DNA of the CDR3: TGTGCCAGCAGCTTAGTTGGAGCCCAAGAGACCCAGTACTTC. Its translation: CASSLVGAQETQYF.

The chain is built from TRBV11-2 and TRBJ2-7; no clear D gene. CDR3 size: 15 residues. Germline V gene sequence: CDR1 SGHAT, CDR2 FQNNGV. Between the trimmed V and J ends, which lost 2 bases and 0 bases, there was a span of 11 bases. CDR3 bases: TGTGCCAGCAGCTTATCTGGCGGAAGCTCCTACGAGCAGTACTTC. Amino acids: CASSLSGGSSYEQYF.

This chain links TRBV9 with TRBJ2-1; TRBD2 matches at 9 bases. This CDR3 has 16 amino acids. The V and J ends lost 0 bases and 1 base, in that order; junction bases with no gene match: 2. Germline V gene lookup returns CDR1 SGDLS and CDR2 YYNGEE. Here the CDR3 DNA reads TGTGCCAGCAGCGTAGTGGCGGGAGGGTCCTACAATGAGCAGTTCTTC. This translates into CASSVVAGGSYNEQFF.

V and J are TRBV28 and TRBJ2-3; 9 nucleotides agree with TRBD1. V lost 9 bases to trimming and J lost 2 bases; unmatched junction nucleotides: 24. The CDR3 sequence is 20 residues long. Germline CDR1 MDHEN, CDR2 SYDVKM. The CDR3 DNA reads TGTGCCAGATTGGGACCCTCGCCGGGACAGGGACCGCCGTTCACAGATACGCAGTATTTT. This gives the protein CARLGPSPGQGPPFTDTQYF.

This clone was seen once. The chain has TRBV27 and TRBJ1-5; no firm D call. The V gene's germline CDR1 is MNHEY and CDR2 SMNVEV (reference sequence). V was pared by 0 bases and J by 9 bases, with 9 bases between. The CDR3 is made up of 13 amino acids. This CDR3 is CASSLSRLGPQHF. The CDR3 bases are TGTGCCAGCAGTTTATCCCGACTGGGGCCCCAGCATTTT.

On this clone: Other nucleotide sequences in the sample specify the same CDR3. The chain combines TRBV10-3 with TRBJ1-2, with D hard to call. The CDR3 runs to 13 residues. Trimming shortened V by 6 bases and J by 4 bases, and 12 bases separated the two germline ends. CDR1 is ENHRY and CDR2 is SYGVKD in the germline V gene. In nucleotides, the CDR3 is TGTGCCATCAGCGAGGTAACAGCCTATGGCTACACCTTC. Protein sequence: CAISEVTAYGYTF.